This TCR beta chain emerged from a study of blood T cell repertoires in COVID-19 (dated by TCRdb to the early 2020s). In terms of the full investigation: The collaborator samples originated in the United States, Italy and Spain and spanned the acute and convalescent phases of COVID-19. The material from the prospective study consisted of cDNA or gDNA derived from T cells, B-cell-depleted T cells, or PBMCs. The dataset comprised deeply sampled blood TCRbeta repertoires from subjects exposed to, actively infected with, or recovered from COVID-19. The repertoires were released in a freely available public database meant as a resource for research on the immune response to SARS-CoV-2. Samples were obtained from the ongoing ImmuneRACE study (first 160 participants) and from about 1,300 subjects provided by 6 global collaborators. The sample metadata nearly always contained a de-identified subject ID, COVID-19 status, age in years and sex. HLA class I and class II types, where available, came from metadata supplied by the sample provider rather than from assay-based typing. On the study overall, not on this receptor specifically: The amount of clinical and demographic metadata varied by source and participant and was provided uncurated.

Trimming removed 3 bases from V and 0 bases from J; the gene matches leave 4 bases unexplained. Including cysteine and phenylalanine, the CDR3 has 16 amino acids. Kept here is only the CDR3 DNA, which spans 48 bases and is read in frame from base 1. The germline V gene sets CDR1 to SGHVS and CDR2 to FNYEAQ. The immunoSEQ Assay, a bias-controlled multiplex PCR, was used to amplify TCRbeta CDR3 regions from genomic DNA. The study's own analysis went as follows. Within the assay, amplification of reference gene primers was used to estimate how many nucleated cells each sample contained. To quantify the absolute abundance of each unique TCRbeta CDR3 rearrangement, sequence reads were collapsed and filtered. For each sample, productive Simpson clonality was calculated by taking the square root of Simpson's diversity index across productive rearrangements. What TCRdb holds here is the immuneACCESS table cut down to in-frame rearrangements. Part of the clones is not present; checked against another copy, under half of the missing clones reflect an unresolved V gene, and the others are unexplained. V and J calls and clone size are as listed in that table; D and trimming were resolved from the DNA. Within this sample are approximately 140,000 clones, with roughly 90% of them counted one time only. Of the sample, roughly 18% is held by the ten largest clones.

Of note for this clone: What this receptor recognizes is not known. The record has no base qualities; no much larger clone is one base away.

Collaborating institutions collected whole blood in K2EDTA tubes following their own protocols. Collaborator samples were shipped for TCRbeta analysis as frozen whole blood, isolated PBMCs, or DNA extracted from either sample type. The chain couples TRBV7-6 to TRBJ2-2; 7 central bases correspond to TRBD1. The receptor's source is a man in his forties or fifties with active or convalescent COVID-19. Sequencing used peripheral blood. The CDR3 reads as follows: CASSLETGSNTGELFF. The DNA is as follows: TGTGCCAGCAGCTTGGAGACAGGGTCGAACACCGGGGAGCTGTTTTTT.